The 20 T cell receptor beta chains below were found in one sample sequenced in a study of CD8 T cells in Susac syndrome. Reverse transcription used roughly 0.5 to 1 ug RNA and random hexamers. TCRdb fed the immunoSEQ multiplex PCR reads into MiXCR, producing one record per CDR3 protein. The data show some 300,000 distinct CDR3 sequences, with about 82% seen just once and around 0.2% held by the top ten. The sequenced sample was CD8+ T cells from PBMCs. The receptors stem from a human donor with multiple sclerosis.

The V and J genes are TRBV7-8 and TRBJ1-5; possibly TRBD1 for D (5 bases). CDR3 length: 19 amino acids. V shed 1 base and J shed 5 bases, with 24 bases lying between them. The germline V gene has CDR1 SGHVS and CDR2 FQNEAQ. CDR3 bases: TGTGCCAGCAGCTTAGGGGCCGGGATCTGGGGGGTTGGGGATCAGCCCCAGCATTTT. This encodes CASSLGAGIWGVGDQPQHF. The complete variable domain, with remaining parts taken from reference TRBV7-8 and TRBJ1-5, reads GAGVSQSPRYKVAKRGQDVALRCDPISGHVSLFWYQQALGQGPEFLTYFQNEAQLDKSGLPSDRFFAERPEGSVSTLKIQRTQQEDSAVYLCASSLGAGIWGVGDQPQHFGDGTRLSIL.

This clonotype was observed a handful of times. V usage is TRBV7-2 and J usage is TRBJ2-7; 12 bases fit TRBD2. Germline-derived CDR1 and CDR2 are SGHTA and FQGNSA. The CDR3 has 16 residues. V shed 5 bases, J shed 0 bases, and the junction held 5 bases outside the gene matches. The CDR3 region is CASSDLAGGASYEQYF. CDR3 coding DNA: TGTGCCAGCAGCGATCTAGCGGGAGGGGCCTCCTACGAGCAGTACTTC. Drawing the rest from reference TRBV7-2 and TRBJ2-7, the complete variable domain is GAGVSQSPSNKVTEKGKDVELRCDPISGHTALYWYRQSLGQGLEFLIYFQGNSAPDKSGLPSDRFSAERTGGSVSTLTIQRTQQEDSAVYLCASSDLAGGASYEQYFGPGTRLTVT.

For this clonotype: Its ends do not fully match the called genes, so a read error is possible. The J gene is TRBJ2-1, the V gene TRBV2; D not certain. Germline values: CDR1 SNHLY, CDR2 FYNNEI. The CDR3 runs 12 residues. CDR3 DNA: TGTGCCAGCAGTGAAGCGACACCTTGGGGTCTCTTC. Translation: CASSEATPWGLF.

This clonotype was observed a few times. The gene calls are TRBV6-5 and TRBJ2-1, with 12 bases matching TRBD1. CDR1 and CDR2 (germline): MNHEY, SVGAGI. V was pared by 5 bases and J by 8 bases, with 7 bases of the junction left unmatched. The CDR3 sequence is 15 residues long. The CDR3 coding sequence is TGTGCCAGCAGTCCCGGGACAGGGGGCTATCATGAGCAGTTCTTC. This encodes CASSPGTGGYHEQFF.

CDR3 coding DNA: TGTGCCGCCTTAAGGGGGCCTCCTAATGAAAAACTGTTTTTT. Translated, it gives CAALRGPPNEKLFF. The genes are TRBV2 and TRBJ1-4; TRBD1 agrees at 7 bases. CDR3 length equals 14 residues. From germline, CDR1 is SNHLY and CDR2 FYNNEI. Germline trimming cut 11 bases from V and 3 bases from J; bases unmatched to any gene: 9.

The chain joins TRBV27 to TRBJ2-7; D is perhaps TRBD2 (5 bases). This CDR3 is built from 14 residues. Trimming pared 5 bases from V and 4 bases from J, leaving 15 bases between. The germline CDR1 and CDR2 sequences are MNHEY and SMNVEV (reference sequence). The CDR3 protein is CASSRVGGLYEQYF. The CDR3 DNA reads TGTGCCAGCAGTAGGGTGGGCGGACTGTACGAGCAGTACTTC.

The J gene is TRBJ1-4, the V gene TRBV7-9; possible D gene TRBD1, 6 bases. CDR3 length: 16 residues. The V end lost 3 bases, the J end lost 0 bases, and 11 bases lay between the germline ends. Germline values: CDR1 SEHNR, CDR2 FQNEAQ (reference sequence). The CDR3 spells CASSLLRDTTNEKLFF. The CDR3 nucleotides are TGTGCCAGCAGCTTGTTACGGGACACAACTAATGAAAAACTGTTTTTT.

This clonotype has only one observation. This rearrangement joins TRBV27 to TRBJ2-3; maybe TRBD1 (5 bases). This CDR3 is built from 16 residues. Trimming pared 2 bases from V and 2 bases from J, leaving 14 bases between. Germline V gives CDR1 MNHEY, CDR2 SMNVEV (reference sequence). CDR3 loop: CASSLRGLWITDTQYF. DNA of the CDR3: TGTGCCAGCAGTTTAAGGGGCCTTTGGATCACAGATACGCAGTATTTT.

This clonotype was seen at least ten times. The V call is TRBV7-2, the J call TRBJ2-4, with a tentative D call TRBD2 (7 bases). Trimming took off 3 bases at V and 6 bases at J, with 21 bases between the two ends. This CDR3 is built from 17 residues. CDR1 and CDR2 (germline): SGHTA, FQGNSA. The CDR3 DNA is TGTGCCAGCAGCTTTGACAGTGAAAGGGGGGGAACAAACATTCAGTACTTC. Its protein is CASSFDSERGGTNIQYF.

J is TRBJ1-1 and V is TRBV7-2; no clear D. This CDR3 comprises 13 residues. V lost 4 bases and J lost 3, with 9 bases in between. Germline V gene sequence: CDR1 SGHTA, CDR2 FQGNSA. CDR3 residues: CASSSPPDTEAFF. CDR3 in DNA: TGTGCCAGCAGCTCGCCCCCAGACACTGAAGCTTTCTTT.

The rearrangement uses TRBV15 and TRBJ1-2, with 8 positions matching TRBD1. The CDR3 runs to 15 residues. Germline trimming cut 0 bases from V and 8 bases from J; bases unmatched to any gene: 8. CDR1 and CDR2 (germline): LNHNV, YYDKDF (reference sequence). The CDR3 DNA sequence: TGTGCCACCAGCAGAGAGGCAGGGGGCGGGTTGGGCTACACCTTC. Translation gives CATSREAGGGLGYTF. Drawing the rest from reference TRBV15 and TRBJ1-2, the complete variable domain is DAMVIQNPRYQVTQFGKPVTLSCSQTLNHNVMYWYQQKSSQAPKLLFHYYDKDFNNEADTPDNFQSRRPNTSFCFLDIRSPGLGDTAMYLCATSREAGGGLGYTFGSGTRLTVV.

The J gene is TRBJ2-7, the V gene TRBV19; 10 nucleotides line up with TRBD2. The germline CDR1 and CDR2 sequences are LNHDA and SQIVND (reference sequence). CDR3 size: 14 residues. With V trimmed by 5 bases and J by 3 bases, 4 bases remained unmatched. The CDR3 protein is CASSPLAGDYEQYF. Here the CDR3 DNA reads TGTGCCAGTAGTCCTCTAGCGGGAGACTACGAGCAGTACTTC.

CDR3 DNA: TGTGCCAGCAGTCGGGTCGGGGGCGACAATGAGCAGTTCTTC. As protein: CASSRVGGDNEQFF. V usage is TRBV12-3 or TRBV12-4 and J usage is TRBJ2-1; either TRBD1 or TRBD2 may fit D (6 bases each). This CDR3 comprises 14 residues. V dropped 5 bases and J dropped 5 bases, with 13 bases sitting between them.

J is TRBJ2-7 and V is TRBV12-3 or TRBV12-4; 7 bases fit TRBD1. The CDR3 contains 14 residues. V shed 8 bases and J 2 bases; nucleotides not matched to a gene: 9. As DNA, the CDR3 is TGTGCCAGCCTTTGGGCAGGGGGTGCCTACGAGCAGTACTTC. This encodes CASLWAGGAYEQYF.

The V call is TRBV27, the J call TRBJ2-1; D is unclear. Between the trimmed V and J ends, which lost 2 bases and 0 bases, there was a span of 11 bases. Germline values: CDR1 MNHEY, CDR2 SMNVEV (reference sequence). This CDR3 contains 16 residues. The CDR3 DNA sequence: TGTGCCAGCAGTTTAGGAAGCCCGGACTCCTACAATGAGCAGTTCTTC. Translated: CASSLGSPDSYNEQFF.

The V gene is TRBV6-2 or TRBV6-3, the J gene TRBJ1-5, with D perhaps TRBD1 (6 bases). This CDR3 is 15 amino acids long. Trimming cost V 4 bases and J 1 base, with 11 bases left between them. Germline-derived CDR1 and CDR2 are MNHEY and SVGEGT. The CDR3 DNA sequence: TGTGCCAGCAGTTCCACAGGGATGAGCAATCAGCCCCAGCATTTT. Amino acid sequence: CASSSTGMSNQPQHF.

This chain links TRBV10-3 with TRBJ2-5, with a weak D call TRBD2 (6 bases). The germline V gene encodes CDR1 ENHRY and CDR2 SYGVKD. The CDR3 runs 17 residues. Trimming took 2 bases from V and 1 from J, leaving 17 bases between them. The CDR3 protein is CAISEATRLQGQETQYF. CDR3 DNA: TGTGCCATCAGTGAGGCGACTAGGCTCCAGGGCCAAGAGACCCAGTACTTC.

The CDR3 sequence: CASSPGLAGGPLDTGELFF. The CDR3 DNA reads as TGTGCCAGCAGCCCGGGACTAGCGGGAGGGCCTCTTGACACCGGGGAGCTGTTTTTT. This chain links TRBV7-7 with TRBJ2-2; 16 nucleotides line up with TRBD2. The trim removed 5 bases at V and 3 bases at J, leaving 9 bases unmatched. Germline CDR1 and CDR2: SSHAT and FNYEAQ (reference sequence). The CDR3 is 19 residues long.

This chain links TRBV15 with TRBJ1-2; 8 bases agree with TRBD1. Losses at the gene ends were 3 bases for V and 0 bases for J; bases not matched to a gene: 18. Germline CDR1 reads LNHNV; CDR2 reads YYDKDF (reference sequence). The CDR3 runs to 20 residues. CDR3 sequence (DNA): TGTGCCACCAGCAGTCCAAGATCGACAGGGGCGTTAATAGCTAACTATGGCTACACCTTC. Encoded protein: CATSSPRSTGALIANYGYTF.

This chain connects TRBV27 to TRBJ1-1; D not resolved. The V gene's germline CDR1 is MNHEY and CDR2 SMNVEV (reference sequence). With 5 bases removed from V and 4 bases from J, the gap between germline ends came to 11 bases. The CDR3 totals 13 residues. The CDR3 protein is CASSPWSGTEAFF. The CDR3 DNA sequence: TGTGCCAGCAGTCCCTGGTCCGGCACTGAAGCTTTCTTT.